In its sample, the clone carrying this T cell receptor (beta chain) is medium-sized. The entry originates in a study of metastatic and nonmetastatic thyroid tumors. V was pared by 2 bases and J by 10 bases, with 11 bases of the junction left unmatched. CDR1 is SGHRS, CDR2 YFSETQ, per germline. The CDR3 has 17 amino acids. TCRdb reassembled clones from the PCR reads with MiXCR. The sample shows 4,500 to 6,500 clones, about 19% of them seen only once. No patient received treatment before thyroid surgery. This clonotype originated in a female donor with papillary thyroid cancer or a benign thyroid nodule (not recorded which). Some clones in this sample may be carry-over from other donors' samples. The J gene is TRBJ2-1, the V gene TRBV5-1; 14 positions agree with TRBD2. Sequenced sample: adjacent normal tissue. The CDR3 loop reads CASSFSPGLAGAGEQFF. The CDR3 nucleotides read TGCGCCAGCAGCTTTAGCCCGGGACTAGCGGGGGCAGGCGAGCAGTTCTTC.